One sample yielded the 23 T cell receptor beta chains listed below, sequenced in a study of a mutant IDH1 vaccine in newly diagnosed glioma (dated by TCRdb to about 2021). In light of the paper, this sample's time point label describes: week 23, last vaccination. Every vaccine dose consisted of 300 ug of a 20-mer mutant IDH1 peptide in Montanide, administered subcutaneously together with topical imiquimod. These receptors have no known antigen. The library was generated by the immunoSEQ multiplex PCR assay. TCRdb took this table from immuneACCESS and kept in-frame rearrangements with V and J called. Such tables lack part of the clones; where checked against another copy, unresolved V genes explain under half of the gap, and the rest is unexplained. The sample table contains approximately 82,000 clones; only one count was recorded for around 85% of them. The ten largest clones capture 0.75% to 0.95% of the sample.

This material consisted of PBMCs, taken from a glioma patient whose treatment included an IDH1 peptide vaccine. Every receptor here comes from a woman between 50 and 59 years old with glioma.

The CDR3 reads CASSFIQGVGYNEQFF. The CDR3 nucleotides read TGTGCCAGCAGCTTTATACAGGGGGTGGGTTACAATGAGCAGTTCTTC. The chain joins TRBV5-6 to TRBJ2-1; 8 bases are shared with TRBD1. V gave up 2 bases and J gave up 4 bases; unmatched junction bases: 8. The CDR3 runs to 16 residues. In germline, CDR1 is SGHDT, CDR2 YYEEEE.

V and J are TRBV29-1 and TRBJ2-3; TRBD1 or TRBD2 may be the D gene (5 bases each). The V and J ends lost 3 bases and 0 bases respectively, with 7 bases between them. The CDR3 covers 13 residues. CDR1 is SQVTM, CDR2 ANQGSEA, per germline. CDR3 sequence reads: CSVDWDSTDTQYF. The CDR3 region has the DNA TGCAGCGTTGACTGGGACAGCACAGATACGCAGTATTTT.

The chain uses TRBV6-6 and TRBJ1-5; D gene ambiguous. The CDR3 totals 12 residues. V shed 11 bases and J shed 2 bases, with 10 bases lying between them. Germline V gene sequence: CDR1 MNHNY, CDR2 SVGAGI (reference sequence). DNA of the CDR3: TGTGCCTGCCTTTCGGGCAATCAGCCCCAGCATTTT. Protein: CACLSGNQPQHF.

This chain uses TRBV2 with TRBJ2-1; TRBD2 is a possible D gene (6 bases). The length of the CDR3 is 13 residues. Germline CDR1 and CDR2: SNHLY and FYNNEI. The V and J ends lost 10 bases and 0 bases respectively, with 10 bases between them. The CDR3 is CATQRASYNEQFF. CDR3 bases: TGTGCCACCCAGCGGGCCTCCTACAATGAGCAGTTCTTC.

The genes are TRBV29-1 and TRBJ2-7; 7 positions match TRBD1. This CDR3 region has 13 residues. Germline CDR1 and CDR2: SQVTM and ANQGSEA. V was clipped by 6 bases and J by 0 bases; unmatched bases: 5. In nucleotides, the CDR3 is TGCAGCGTCGACAGGGTTGGCTCCTACGAGCAGTACTTC. Its translation: CSVDRVGSYEQYF.

The V gene is TRBV7-9, the J gene TRBJ2-1, with 8 bases lining up with TRBD2. Losses at the gene ends were 5 bases for V and 3 bases for J; bases not matched to a gene: 9. This CDR3 is built from 16 residues. Germline CDR1 SEHNR, CDR2 FQNEAQ (reference sequence). As DNA, the CDR3 is TGTGCCAGCAGCCCCAGAAGCGGGAGAGGCTACAATGAGCAGTTCTTC. Translating gives CASSPRSGRGYNEQFF.

V gene TRBV19 combines with J gene TRBJ1-2; 8 bases fit TRBD1. The CDR3 is made up of 13 amino acids. Per the germline V gene, CDR1 is LNHDA and CDR2 is SQIVND (reference sequence). Trimming removed 3 bases from V and 7 bases from J; junction bases left unmatched: 4. The CDR3 here is CASSIGQGRGYTF. The CDR3 nucleotides read TGTGCCAGTAGTATCGGACAGGGCCGTGGCTACACCTTC.

The CDR3, as DNA: TGTGCCAGCAGCGCCCATAGCTCCTACAATGAGCAGTTCTTC. Translated: CASSAHSSYNEQFF. V is TRBV11-3 and J is TRBJ2-1; the D is unclear. V lost 5 bases and J 0 bases, leaving 8 bases between the germline ends. The germline CDR1 and CDR2 sequences are SGHNT and YENEEA. CDR3 length: 14 amino acids. Full variable domain (missing parts from reference TRBV11-3 and TRBJ2-1): EAGVVQSPRYKIIEKKQPVAFWCNPISGHNTLYWYLQNLGQGPELLIRYENEEAVDDSQLPKDRFSAERLKGVDSTLKIQPAELGDSAVYLCASSAHSSYNEQFFGPGTRLTVL.

The chain carries TRBV6-1 and TRBJ2-3; 9 nucleotides match TRBD1. After removal of 3 bases from V and 5 bases from J, the junction contained 6 bases not matched to a gene. Looked up from germline, CDR1 is MNHNS and CDR2 is SASEGT. The CDR3 has 15 residues. The chain's CDR3 is CASSEYRGLEDTQYF. The CDR3 coding sequence is TGTGCCAGCAGTGAGTACAGGGGGCTAGAAGATACGCAGTATTTT.

The V and J genes are TRBV5-1 and TRBJ2-5; 8 positions agree with TRBD2. The CDR3 runs to 15 residues. V was pared by 2 bases and J by 4 bases, with 7 bases of the junction left unmatched. The germline V gene encodes CDR1 SGHRS and CDR2 YFSETQ. The CDR3 region is CASSFSGTSAETQYF. The DNA of the CDR3 is TGCGCCAGCAGCTTTAGCGGGACCAGTGCAGAGACCCAGTACTTC.

V is TRBV5-8 and J is TRBJ2-5; D may be TRBD2 (5 bases). V was pared by 4 bases and J by 5 bases, with 12 bases between. The germline gives CDR1 SGHTS, CDR2 YDEGEE. The CDR3 covers 13 residues. Here the CDR3 reads CASSIGRRETQYF. The CDR3 DNA reads TGTGCCAGCAGCATCGGACGGAGGGAGACCCAGTACTTC.

V gene TRBV27 combines with J gene TRBJ2-1; unclear D gene. Per germline, CDR1 MNHEY and CDR2 SMNVEV (reference sequence). CDR3 length: 13 residues. Trimming took off 0 bases at V and 7 bases at J, with 7 bases between the two ends. The CDR3 region is CASSLSGRNEQFF. DNA for the CDR3: TGTGCCAGCAGTTTATCTGGTCGTAATGAGCAGTTCTTC.

CDR3 amino acids: CASSVDRTPSTF. The CDR3 bases are TGTGCCAGCAGCGTAGATCGCACCCCTTCCACCTTC. The rearrangement joins TRBV9 to TRBJ1-2; unclear D gene. The length of the CDR3 is 12 residues. With 0 bases removed from V and 13 bases from J, the gap between germline ends came to 13 bases. Germline CDR1 reads SGDLS; CDR2 reads YYNGEE.

The chain is built from TRBV5-4 and TRBJ2-5; 11 bases fit TRBD2. With 4 bases clipped from V and 5 bases from J, the junction kept 7 bases outside the gene matches. Germline-derived CDR1 and CDR2 are SGHNT and YYREEE (reference sequence). The CDR3 consists of 15 residues. CDR3 region: CASSRSGRAGETQYF. The CDR3 nucleotides are TGTGCCAGCAGCCGTAGCGGGAGGGCCGGGGAGACCCAGTACTTC.

The J gene is TRBJ2-1, the V gene TRBV7-3, with a weak D call TRBD1 (6 bases). V gave up 5 bases and J gave up 7 bases, with 12 bases separating them. The germline CDR1 and CDR2 sequences are SGHTA and FQGTGA. This CDR3 comprises 13 residues. The CDR3, as DNA: TGTGCCAGCAGCCCGACAGGTCCGAATGAGCAGTTCTTC. Protein product: CASSPTGPNEQFF.

This chain joins TRBV5-1 and TRBJ2-2, with D possibly TRBD2 on 6 matching bases. Germline V lookup: CDR1 SGHRS, CDR2 YFSETQ. This CDR3 spans 17 amino acids. Trimming left V 4 bases short and J 0 bases short, with 16 bases between. The CDR3 DNA is TGCGCCAGCAGCACGAAGCGGGTCAGCGCGAACACCGGGGAGCTGTTTTTT. This codes for CASSTKRVSANTGELFF.

The V call is TRBV4-2, the J call TRBJ2-1; 8 nucleotides line up with TRBD2. This CDR3 is 15 amino acids long. Germline CDR1 reads LGHNA; CDR2 reads YNFKEQ. The J segment lost 6 bases and the V segment lost 5 bases, leaving 9 bases of the junction unmatched. The CDR3 region is CASSVVREAGNEQFF. CDR3 sequence (DNA): TGTGCCAGCAGCGTGGTGCGGGAGGCTGGCAATGAGCAGTTCTTC.

In nucleotides, the CDR3 is TGCAGCGTTGTAGAGTACAGGGGTGAGAATGAAAAACTGTTTTTT. This translates into CSVVEYRGENEKLFF. This chain connects TRBV29-1 to TRBJ1-4, with 7 nucleotides matching TRBD1. Looked up from germline, CDR1 is SQVTM and CDR2 is ANQGSEA. Trimming removed 4 bases from V and 5 bases from J; junction bases left unmatched: 10. The CDR3 totals 15 residues.

This chain uses TRBV15 with TRBJ2-3; D might be TRBD1 (5 bases). The CDR3 extends over 14 amino acids. V was clipped by 6 bases and J by 4 bases, with 14 bases between them. Germline CDR1 LNHNV, CDR2 YYDKDF (reference sequence). In nucleotides, the CDR3 is TGTGCCACCAGGCGCCGGGCAGGGTCAGATACGCAGTATTTT. Its protein is CATRRRAGSDTQYF.

The chain is built from TRBV9 and TRBJ1-1; D remains ambiguous. Deletions cut 0 bases from V and 3 bases from J, with 12 bases between. This CDR3 comprises 15 residues. The germline gives CDR1 SGDLS, CDR2 YYNGEE. The CDR3 sequence is CASSVVGPGDTEAFF. For the CDR3, the DNA is TGTGCCAGCAGCGTAGTCGGCCCAGGAGACACTGAAGCTTTCTTT.

This chain uses TRBV19 with TRBJ2-1; 7 bases are a match to TRBD1. The V gene's germline CDR1 is LNHDA and CDR2 SQIVND (reference sequence). The junction had 2 bases not matched to a gene; V was cut back by 0 bases and J by 6 bases. CDR3 length: 14 amino acids. The CDR3 protein is CASSIDGTVNEQFF. The CDR3 nucleotides read TGTGCCAGTAGTATAGACGGGACAGTCAATGAGCAGTTCTTC. The full variable domain, completed using reference TRBV19 and TRBJ2-1, is DGGITQSPKYLFRKEGQNVTLSCEQNLNHDAMYWYRQDPGQGLRLIYYSQIVNDFQKGDIAEGYSVSREKKESFPLTVTSAQKNPTAFYLCASSIDGTVNEQFFGPGTRLTVL.

Here the CDR3 DNA reads TGTGCCAGCAGCCCCTGGACTGGACCTTACAATGAGCAGTTCTTC. Protein sequence: CASSPWTGPYNEQFF. The chain employs TRBV7-2 and TRBJ2-1, with a weak D call TRBD2 (5 bases). CDR3 size: 15 residues. The germline CDR1 and CDR2 sequences are SGHTA and FQGNSA. V gave up 5 bases and J gave up 4 bases, with 15 bases separating them. The full variable domain, rest sourced from reference TRBV7-2 and TRBJ2-1, is GAGVSQSPSNKVTEKGKDVELRCDPISGHTALYWYRQSLGQGLEFLIYFQGNSAPDKSGLPSDRFSAERTGGSVSTLTIQRTQQEDSAVYLCASSPWTGPYNEQFFGPGTRLTVL.

The chain is built from TRBV28 and TRBJ2-6, with D possibly TRBD1 on 6 matching bases. The CDR3 contains 15 residues. The germline V gene encodes CDR1 MDHEN and CDR2 SYDVKM. Trimming shortened V by 6 bases and J by 2 bases, and 11 bases separated the two germline ends. This chain's CDR3 is CASRGAGAGANVLTF. Written as DNA, the CDR3 is TGTGCCAGCAGGGGCGCAGGGGCTGGGGCCAACGTCCTGACTTTC.